Shown below are 19 T cell receptor beta chains from a single sample sequenced in a study of human thymus T cells. TCRdb's copy holds only in-frame clones and misses some; the assay was immunoSEQ multiplex PCR. The sample lists about 50,000 clones; approximately 95% were seen once. The sample comprised blood. All receptors come from a girl under two years old with a congenital heart defect but otherwise immunologically healthy.

This chain connects TRBV18 to TRBJ1-4; D uncertain. The CDR3 consists of 16 residues. The V and J ends lost 6 bases and 3 bases respectively, with 17 bases between them. The germline V gene encodes CDR1 KGHSH and CDR2 LQKENI. The CDR3 is CASSPAISGPNEKLFF. DNA of the CDR3: TGTGCCAGCTCCCCGGCTATTAGCGGGCCTAATGAAAAACTGTTTTTT.

CDR3 DNA sequence: TGTGCCATCGTATTGGGGGGCGGCGGGTACACCGGGGAGCTGTTTTTT. This translates into CAIVLGGGGYTGELFF. This rearrangement joins TRBV10-3 to TRBJ2-2; D may correspond to TRBD1 or TRBD2 (6 bases each). CDR1 ENHRY and CDR2 SYGVKD come from the germline V gene. This CDR3 is built from 16 residues. The V gene lost 8 bases and the J gene lost 3 bases, with 19 bases spanning the gap.

The chain employs TRBV30 and TRBJ2-7; D may match TRBD1 or TRBD2 (5 bases each). The length of the CDR3 is 15 residues. Trimming pared 1 base from V and 1 base from J, leaving 14 bases between. Germline-derived CDR1 and CDR2 are GTSNPN and SVGIG (reference sequence). The CDR3 DNA sequence: TGTGCCTGGAGTGCCGCCGGGACGCCATCCTACGAGCAGTACTTC. Its translation: CAWSAAGTPSYEQYF.

The chain has TRBV7-3 and TRBJ2-7, with TRBD2 identical over 10 bases. The length of the CDR3 is 15 residues. V was pared by 5 bases and J by 2 bases, with 6 bases of the junction left unmatched. Germline V gene lookup returns CDR1 SGHTA and CDR2 FQGTGA. CDR3 amino acids: CASSPGLAPPYEQYF. In nucleotides, the CDR3 is TGTGCCAGCAGCCCGGGACTAGCGCCGCCCTACGAGCAGTACTTC. Filled out from reference TRBV7-3 and TRBJ2-7, the complete variable domain reads GAGVSQTPSNKVTEKGKYVELRCDPISGHTALYWYRQSLGQGPEFLIYFQGTGAADDSGLPNDRFFAVRPEGSVSTLKIQRTERGDSAVYLCASSPGLAPPYEQYFGPGTRLTVT.

The chain couples TRBV25-1 to TRBJ2-7; 10 bases are shared with TRBD1. V lost 3 bases and J lost 2; bases outside the gene matches: 4. The germline V gene has CDR1 MGHDK and CDR2 SYGVNS. This CDR3 has 15 amino acids. In DNA form, the CDR3 reads TGTGCCAGCAGTGAGCCGACAGGGGGCGCCTACGAGCAGTACTTC. Protein product: CASSEPTGGAYEQYF.

The chain employs TRBV2 and TRBJ2-7, with 10 positions matching TRBD2. The germline CDR1 and CDR2 sequences are SNHLY and FYNNEI. The CDR3 covers 14 residues. The V gene end was trimmed by 8 bases and the J gene end by 6 bases; junction bases not matched to a gene: 10. The CDR3 nucleotides are TGTGCCAGCGGAGCAATAGCGGGAGGTACCGAGCAGTACTTC. As protein: CASGAIAGGTEQYF. The full variable domain, with the rest looked up from reference TRBV2 and TRBJ2-7, is EPEVTQTPSHQVTQMGQEVILRCVPISNHLYFYWYRQILGQKVEFLVSFYNNEISEKSEIFDDQFSVERPDGSNFTLKIRSTKLEDSAMYFCASGAIAGGTEQYFGPGTRLTVT.

The rearrangement uses TRBV7-2 and TRBJ2-5, with TRBD2 matching 7 bases. Germline assignment: CDR1 SGHTA and CDR2 FQGNSA. The CDR3 totals 14 residues. V lost 3 bases, J lost 3 bases, and 4 bases stayed unmatched. CDR3 sequence reads: CASSLGLAEETQYF. CDR3 DNA sequence: TGTGCCAGCAGCTTGGGGCTAGCGGAAGAGACCCAGTACTTC.

The chain couples TRBV5-6 to TRBJ2-5; possible D gene TRBD1, 7 bases. Germline CDR1 is SGHDT and CDR2 is YYEEEE. CDR3 length: 16 residues. Trimming took off 7 bases at V and 3 bases at J, with 22 bases between the two ends. CDR3 amino acids: CASRSPGRGDEETQYF. Here the CDR3 DNA reads TGTGCCAGCCGTTCCCCCGGCAGGGGGGATGAAGAGACCCAGTACTTC.

V gene TRBV4-3 combines with J gene TRBJ2-1, with TRBD2 matching 8 bases. Germline V lookup: CDR1 LGHNA, CDR2 YSLEER. The V and J ends lost 3 bases and 3 bases, in that order; junction bases with no gene match: 10. The CDR3 runs 17 residues. The CDR3 loop is CASSQSGGTRVYNEQFF. In DNA, the CDR3 is TGCGCCAGCAGCCAGTCTGGTGGGACTAGGGTCTACAATGAGCAGTTCTTC.

In DNA, the CDR3 is TGTGCCAGCAGCTCCCCTGAGGGACAGGGAGTTAATGAAAAACTGTTTTTT. Translated: CASSSPEGQGVNEKLFF. This chain connects TRBV11-3 to TRBJ1-4, with 9 bases aligning to TRBD1. The junction had 10 bases not matched to a gene; V was cut back by 4 bases and J by 4 bases. There are 17 residues in the CDR3. CDR1 and CDR2 from the germline V gene are SGHNT and YENEEA.

The gene calls are TRBV9 and TRBJ2-1; no clear D gene. This CDR3 region has 12 residues. Per germline, CDR1 SGDLS and CDR2 YYNGEE. V was cut by 0 bases and J by 12 bases, with 10 bases left in between. Here the CDR3 DNA reads TGTGCCAGCAGCGTAGGAGAATCATCGCAGTTCTTC. Amino acid sequence: CASSVGESSQFF.

The V and J genes are TRBV10-3 and TRBJ2-7; no definite D call. Trimming took off 7 bases at V and 5 bases at J, with 9 bases between the two ends. The CDR3 runs to 11 residues. Germline V CDR1 and CDR2: ENHRY, SYGVKD. The CDR3 is CAIKTADEQYF. CDR3 DNA: TGTGCCATCAAAACAGCCGACGAGCAGTACTTC.

The gene calls are TRBV30 and TRBJ1-1, with TRBD1 matching 7 bases. The J segment lost 3 bases and the V segment lost 1 base, leaving 2 bases of the junction unmatched. The CDR3 extends over 13 amino acids. Per germline, CDR1 GTSNPN and CDR2 SVGIG (reference sequence). The CDR3 bases are TGTGCCTGGAGTGGGGACAGATACACTGAAGCTTTCTTT. Its translation: CAWSGDRYTEAFF.

V is TRBV2 and J is TRBJ1-4, with 10 bases identical to TRBD1. This CDR3 comprises 14 residues. The ends lost 4 bases at V and 7 bases at J; junction bases unmatched: 3. The germline V gene encodes CDR1 SNHLY and CDR2 FYNNEI. CDR3 loop: CASSGQGAGEKLFF. The CDR3 DNA sequence: TGTGCCAGCAGTGGACAGGGGGCGGGTGAAAAACTGTTTTTT.

The chain combines TRBV28 with TRBJ2-1; 9 nucleotides match TRBD1. With V trimmed by 5 bases and J by 10 bases, 6 bases remained unmatched. CDR1 MDHEN and CDR2 SYDVKM come from the germline V gene. CDR3 length equals 13 residues. CDR3 in DNA: TGTGCCAGCAGTATGGGACAGGGATGGGAGCAGTTCTTC. Its protein product is CASSMGQGWEQFF.

The chain couples TRBV7-2 to TRBJ2-2; tentative D call: TRBD2 (6 bases). CDR1 and CDR2 (germline): SGHTA, FQGNSA. The CDR3 has 15 amino acids. V lost 5 bases and J lost 5, with 15 bases in between. The CDR3: CASSKGRGITGELFF. The DNA for the CDR3 is TGTGCCAGCAGCAAAGGGCGGGGTATTACCGGGGAGCTGTTTTTT.

The chain has TRBV5-1 and TRBJ2-2; perhaps TRBD2 as D (5 bases). Germline V gene data show CDR1 as SGHRS and CDR2 as YFSETQ. CDR3 length: 13 residues. Trimming cost V 5 bases and J 1 base, with 6 bases left between them. The CDR3 sequence is CASRLVNTGELFF. The CDR3 coding sequence is TGCGCCAGCAGACTAGTGAACACCGGGGAGCTGTTTTTT.

The chain uses TRBV19 and TRBJ2-4, with TRBD1 as a possible D gene (6 bases). The length of the CDR3 is 17 residues. V was shortened by 3 bases and J by 3 bases, with 18 bases between the two germline ends. Germline values: CDR1 LNHDA, CDR2 SQIVND (reference sequence). The CDR3, as DNA: TGTGCCAGTAGTATCAGGGGCGCTGGGATAGGCAAAAACATTCAGTACTTC. Its translation: CASSIRGAGIGKNIQYF.

The chain links TRBV12-5 to TRBJ2-2; no clear D. This CDR3 has 17 amino acids. Germline loops: CDR1 LGHNT, CDR2 FRNRAP. V lost 2 bases and J lost 2, with 15 bases in between. CDR3 nucleotide sequence: TGTGCTAGTGGTTTGCCCCAGGTAGCAGATAACACCGGGGAGCTGTTTTTT. This codes for CASGLPQVADNTGELFF.